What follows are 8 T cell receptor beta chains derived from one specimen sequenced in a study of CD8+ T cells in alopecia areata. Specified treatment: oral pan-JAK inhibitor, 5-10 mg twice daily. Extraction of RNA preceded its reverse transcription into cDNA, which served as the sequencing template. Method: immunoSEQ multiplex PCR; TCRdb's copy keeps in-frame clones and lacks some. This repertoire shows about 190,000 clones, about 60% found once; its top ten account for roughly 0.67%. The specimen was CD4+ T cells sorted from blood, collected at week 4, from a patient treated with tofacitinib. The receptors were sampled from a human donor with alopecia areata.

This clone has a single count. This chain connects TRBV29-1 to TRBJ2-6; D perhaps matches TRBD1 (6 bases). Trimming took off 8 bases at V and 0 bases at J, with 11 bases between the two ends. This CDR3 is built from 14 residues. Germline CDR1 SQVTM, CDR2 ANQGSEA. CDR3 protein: CSMGASSGANVLTF. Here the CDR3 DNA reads TGCAGCATGGGGGCCTCCTCTGGGGCCAACGTCCTGACTTTC.

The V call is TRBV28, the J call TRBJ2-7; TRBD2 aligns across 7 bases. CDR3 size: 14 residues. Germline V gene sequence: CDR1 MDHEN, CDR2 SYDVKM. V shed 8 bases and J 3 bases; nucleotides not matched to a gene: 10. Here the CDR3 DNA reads TGTGCCAGCCTGGGACGGGACTACGACTACGAGCAGTACTTC. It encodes CASLGRDYDYEQYF.

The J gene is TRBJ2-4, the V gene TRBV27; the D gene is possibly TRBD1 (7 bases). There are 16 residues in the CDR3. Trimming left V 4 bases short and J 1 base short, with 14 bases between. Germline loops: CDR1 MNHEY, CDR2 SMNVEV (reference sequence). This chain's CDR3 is CASSSYRGLAKNIQYF. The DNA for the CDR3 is TGTGCCAGCAGTTCCTACAGGGGACTTGCCAAAAACATTCAGTACTTC.

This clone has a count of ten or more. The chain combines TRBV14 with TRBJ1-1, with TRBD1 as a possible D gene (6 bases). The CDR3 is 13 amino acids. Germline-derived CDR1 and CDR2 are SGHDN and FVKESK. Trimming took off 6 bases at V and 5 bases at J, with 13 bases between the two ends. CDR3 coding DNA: TGTGCCAGCAGTAGCCAGGGGAGAACTGAAGCTTTCTTT. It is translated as CASSSQGRTEAFF.

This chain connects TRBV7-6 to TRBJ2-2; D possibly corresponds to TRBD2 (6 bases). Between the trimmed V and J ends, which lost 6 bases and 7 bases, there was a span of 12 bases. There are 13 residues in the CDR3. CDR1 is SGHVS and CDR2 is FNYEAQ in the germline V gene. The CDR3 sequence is CASSVREIGELFF. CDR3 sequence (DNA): TGTGCCAGCAGTGTTCGGGAGATCGGGGAGCTGTTTTTT.

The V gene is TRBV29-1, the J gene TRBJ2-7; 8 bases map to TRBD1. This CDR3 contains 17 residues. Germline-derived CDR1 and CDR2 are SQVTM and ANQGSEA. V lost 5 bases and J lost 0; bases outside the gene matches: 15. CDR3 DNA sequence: TGCAGCGTTTTGGGGGAGATGGGACAGGCGATCTCCTACGAGCAGTACTTC. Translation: CSVLGEMGQAISYEQYF.

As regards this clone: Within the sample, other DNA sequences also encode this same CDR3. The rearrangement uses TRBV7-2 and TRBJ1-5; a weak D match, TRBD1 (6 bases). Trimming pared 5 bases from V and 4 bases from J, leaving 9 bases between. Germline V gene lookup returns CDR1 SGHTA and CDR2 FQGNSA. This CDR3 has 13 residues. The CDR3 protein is CASSPQGNQPQHF. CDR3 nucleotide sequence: TGTGCCAGCAGCCCGCAGGGGAATCAGCCCCAGCATTTT.

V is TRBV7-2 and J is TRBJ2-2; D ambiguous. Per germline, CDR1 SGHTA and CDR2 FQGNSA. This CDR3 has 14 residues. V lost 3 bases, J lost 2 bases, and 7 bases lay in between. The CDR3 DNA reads TGTGCCAGCAGCTTCCCCACCAACACCGGGGAGCTGTTTTTT. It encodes CASSFPTNTGELFF.